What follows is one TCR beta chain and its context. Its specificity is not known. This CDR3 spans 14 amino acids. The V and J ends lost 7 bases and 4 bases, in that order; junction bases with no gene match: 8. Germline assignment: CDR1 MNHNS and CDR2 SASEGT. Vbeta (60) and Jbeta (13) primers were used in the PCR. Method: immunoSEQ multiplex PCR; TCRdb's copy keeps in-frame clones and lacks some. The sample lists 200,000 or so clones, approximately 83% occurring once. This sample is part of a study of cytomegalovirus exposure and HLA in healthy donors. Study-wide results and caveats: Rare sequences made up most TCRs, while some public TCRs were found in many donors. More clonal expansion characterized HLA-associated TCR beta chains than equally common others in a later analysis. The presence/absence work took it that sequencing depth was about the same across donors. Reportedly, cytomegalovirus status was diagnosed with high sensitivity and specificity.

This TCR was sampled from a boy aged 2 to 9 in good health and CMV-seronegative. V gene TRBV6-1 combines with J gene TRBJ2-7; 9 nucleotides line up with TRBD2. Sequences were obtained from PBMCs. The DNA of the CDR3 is TGTGCCAGCACCGAGGGTAGCGGGAGTTACGAGCAGTACTTC. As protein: CASTEGSGSYEQYF.